This TCR beta chain was documented in a study of OX40 agonist ivuxolimab in advanced cancers. At the level of the study: Patients were 82.7% male with ages roughly 23 to 90, mean about 60. Partial responses were achieved by three patients, of whom one had hepatocellular carcinoma and two had cutaneous melanoma.

Data came from immunoSEQ multiplex PCR; TCRdb stores just in-frame clones and leaves some out. The sample records tens of thousands of clones, roughly nine tenths being singletons. With respect to this clone: Its target is unknown.

Whole-study findings and limits: The antigens recognized by the expanded peripheral T cells, that is their antigen specificity, were not determined. Expanded clones were, on average, more numerous in CD8+ T cells than in CD4+.

The material was CD4+ or CD8+ T cells sorted from blood, obtained in a trial of the OX40 agonist ivuxolimab. This receptor was identified in an adult with an advanced solid tumor such as melanoma, head and neck, liver or kidney cancer.

The CDR3 coding sequence is TGCGCCAGCAGCTGGGTACCCGGACTAGCGGGAGGGGCGAATGAGCAGTTCTTC. Amino acid sequence: CASSWVPGLAGGANEQFF. The chain carries TRBV5-1 and TRBJ2-1; 15 bases map to TRBD2. The germline CDR1 and CDR2 sequences are SGHRS and YFSETQ. CDR3 size: 18 residues. V lost 3 bases, J lost 7 bases, and 11 bases stayed unmatched.